This T cell receptor (beta chain) emerged from a study of metastatic and nonmetastatic thyroid tumors. TCRdb re-processed the PCR reads through MiXCR. The sample includes roughly 48,000 clones, approximately 20% of them seen just once. With 5 bases clipped from V and 4 bases from J, the junction kept 6 bases outside the gene matches. Germline V gene sequence: CDR1 SNHLY, CDR2 FYNNEI. CDR3 length equals 14 residues. Nobody among the patients had been given any treatment before thyroid surgery. What was sequenced was blood. This receptor was obtained from a male donor with papillary thyroid cancer or a benign thyroid nodule (not recorded which). Some clones in this sample may be carry-over from other donors' samples. The chain has TRBV2 and TRBJ1-1; TRBD1 matches at 8 bases. The CDR3 here is CASSQQGVGTEAFF. CDR3 nucleotides: TGTGCCAGCAGTCAACAGGGGGTAGGCACTGAAGCTTTCTTT.